This T cell receptor (beta chain) appears in the sequencing data of a study of shared clonotypes between healthy human individuals. Whole-study findings and limits: The study found about 5.1% of naive CD4 clonotypes shared across a few donors. Few donors restricted represented genetic and exposure-history diversity.

In the naive CD8 group, cells lacked CD45RO and were positively selected for CCR7, so terminally differentiated effector memory CD45RA+ cells were left out. As to this clone: Its specificity is not known.

The method was immunoSEQ multiplex PCR; TCRdb's version includes in-frame clones alone and lacks a portion of them. The data contain millions of clones, roughly 91% of them seen just once; the ten biggest clones take up around 1.7%. CDR3 size: 15 residues. Germline V gives CDR1 MNHEY, CDR2 SMNVEV (reference sequence). Trimming removed 5 bases at V and 4 bases at J, with 15 bases between. The receptor's source is a man aged 18 to 35 in good health. Some clones in this sample may be carry-over from other donors' samples. J is TRBJ1-5 and V is TRBV27, with a possible D match to TRBD1 (6 bases). Sequenced material: naive CD8+ T cells from PBMCs. Written as DNA, the CDR3 is TGTGCCAGCAGTCGCGGCCCGACAGGTAATCAGCCCCAGCATTTT. This translates into CASSRGPTGNQPQHF.